Here is one TCR beta chain with its context. This CDR3 comprises 16 residues. Per the germline V gene, CDR1 is SEHNR and CDR2 is FQNEAQ (reference sequence). Trimming removed 7 bases at V and 4 bases at J, with 22 bases between. Clones were sequenced by immunoSEQ multiplex PCR, and TCRdb holds only the in-frame ones, with some missing. Here the sample spans under 200,000 clones, approximately 78% being singletons. From the roughly 110-subject validation cohort, which was separate from the roughly 670-subject first cohort, the donors were drawn. The sample is drawn from a study of cytomegalovirus exposure and HLA in healthy donors.

The specimen was PBMCs. The sequence was collected from a woman aged 25 to 39 in good health and CMV-seronegative. The gene calls are TRBV7-9 and TRBJ2-5; a weak D match, TRBD2 (5 bases). The CDR3 is CASTREGRGARETQYF. In nucleotides, the CDR3 is TGTGCCAGCACCCGCGAAGGTCGGGGAGCACGAGAGACCCAGTACTTC. Looking up the rest from reference TRBV7-9 and TRBJ2-5 gives the full variable domain: DTGVSQNPRHKITKRGQNVTFRCDPISEHNRLYWYRQTLGQGPEFLTYFQNEAQLEKSRLLSDRFSAERPKGSFSTLEIQRTEQGDSAMYLCASTREGRGARETQYFGPGTRLLVL.